Ten or more counts support the clone carrying this TCR beta chain. Antigen specificity is unknown. The data stem from a study of post-analysis software for immune sequencing data. Study-wide results and limits: The normalized Chao1 diversity of multiple sclerosis patients was significantly lower than that of controls. Patients used about 5 TRBV segments, including TRBV5-6, TRBV5-1 and TRBV20-1, more often than controls. By F measure, samples from a shared preparation batch strongly co-clustered.

Germline V lookup: CDR1 SQVTM, CDR2 ANQGSEA. The CDR3 spans 11 residues. After removal of 6 bases from V and 3 bases from J, the junction contained 0 bases not matched to a gene. Prepared libraries of TCR beta cDNA carried unique molecular identifiers. TCRdb re-derived calls from the PCR reads in MiXCR, one entry per CDR3 protein. Seen here are roughly 650,000 distinct CDR3 sequences, around 60% observed once, and the top ten hold over 9%. The chain couples TRBV29-1 to TRBJ1-2; 8 bases fit TRBD1. The source is a girl aged 2-9 years with multiple sclerosis. The sequenced material came from blood. The CDR3 DNA is TGCAGCGTGGGACAGGACTATGGCTACACCTTC. It yields the protein CSVGQDYGYTF.